What follows is one T cell receptor (beta chain) and its context. What it recognizes is unknown. The V end lost 2 bases, the J end lost 8 bases, and 21 bases lay between the germline ends. The CDR3 covers 16 residues. Germline CDR1 is MNHEY and CDR2 is SVGAGI. The data are from a study of CD8 T cell repertoires and HIV-1 epitope variants. Overall study: Separate wells received one of Twenty-five Gag or Nef variant peptides. Control wells had CMV/EBV/flu peptides, negative Ebola AY9, or no peptide.

Study-wide findings and caveats: Roughly nine antigen-specific TCR beta clonotypes were found; roughly 6 seemed cross-reactive to variants.

This table comes from immunoSEQ multiplex PCR, and its TCRdb copy is limited to in-frame clones, with some not included. Of about 6,300 clones listed, 66% are singletons. The TCR comes from a male donor with HIV. This chain connects TRBV6-5 to TRBJ1-2; a weak D match, TRBD1 (5 bases). The material sequenced was cultured CD8+ T cells derived from PBMCs. The CDR3 DNA sequence: TGTGCCAGCAGTTACAGCCAGCAGGGCAGGTCGGGGGGCTACACCTTC. As protein: CASSYSQQGRSGGYTF.